This passage covers 7 T cell receptor beta chains from one sample sequenced in a study of CD8 T cells in ankylosing spondylitis. TCRdb re-analysed the 5' RACE reads in MiXCR, keeping a single row per CDR3 protein. The profile shows 200,000 to 300,000 distinct CDR3 sequences, around 25% of them singletons. The specimen was blood, either unsorted or a sorted T cell fraction (not recorded which). All receptors derive from a male donor with ankylosing spondylitis or in good health (not recorded which).

The V call is TRBV20-1, the J call TRBJ2-5; 9 nucleotides line up with TRBD1. V lost 5 bases, J lost 1 base, and 8 bases stayed unmatched. Germline assignment: CDR1 DFQATT and CDR2 SNEGSKA (reference sequence). The CDR3 totals 15 residues. CDR3: CSAGDRAGGQETQYF. The CDR3, as DNA: TGCAGTGCTGGGGACAGGGCTGGGGGCCAAGAGACCCAGTACTTC.

The chain couples TRBV29-1 to TRBJ2-3; no firm D call. The germline V gene encodes CDR1 SQVTM and CDR2 ANQGSEA. V shed 0 bases and J shed 4 bases, with 8 bases lying between them. The CDR3 contains 13 residues. DNA for the CDR3: TGCAGCGTTGAAGAGGTCACCGCAGATACGCAGTATTTT. The encoded protein is CSVEEVTADTQYF.

This clonotype was recorded many times. The chain combines TRBV20-1 with TRBJ2-3, with 7 bases identical to TRBD2. The CDR3 totals 17 residues. Trimming took 3 bases from V and 0 from J; bases not matched to a gene: 12. Germline CDR1 DFQATT, CDR2 SNEGSKA (reference sequence). This CDR3 reads CSASPAAGVSSTDTQYF. CDR3 coding DNA: TGCAGTGCTAGCCCGGCCGCGGGGGTCTCTAGCACAGATACGCAGTATTTT.

The chain recombines TRBV5-1 with TRBJ2-2; 7 nucleotides agree with TRBD1. This CDR3 contains 16 residues. The germline V gene encodes CDR1 SGHRS and CDR2 YFSETQ. V gave up 4 bases and J gave up 1 base; unmatched junction bases: 7. The CDR3 spells CASSKTGLKNTGELFF. The CDR3 region has the DNA TGCGCCAGCAGCAAGACAGGGCTAAAGAACACCGGGGAGCTGTTTTTT.

The table lists this clonotype with many counts. The chain uses TRBV12-3 or TRBV12-4 and TRBJ1-1; weak D call: TRBD1 (5 bases). With 3 bases removed from V and 1 base from J, the gap between germline ends came to 9 bases. This CDR3 spans 14 amino acids. The CDR3 DNA sequence: TGTGCCAGCAGTTTGGGGGTATCGAACACTGAAGCTTTCTTT. This encodes CASSLGVSNTEAFF.

There are many counts of this clonotype. This rearrangement joins TRBV20-1 to TRBJ2-3, with a possible D match to TRBD2 (6 bases). This CDR3 is built from 14 residues. CDR1 is DFQATT and CDR2 is SNEGSKA in the germline V gene (reference sequence). V lost 3 bases to trimming and J lost 0 bases, with 10 bases between them. CDR3 amino acids: CSARRGASTDTQYF. Here the CDR3 DNA reads TGCAGTGCTAGGCGGGGAGCGAGCACAGATACGCAGTATTTT.

At least ten counts were recorded for this clonotype. The rearrangement uses TRBV28 and TRBJ2-7, with a tentative D call TRBD2 (6 bases). Germline values: CDR1 MDHEN, CDR2 SYDVKM. Trimming took off 6 bases at V and 3 bases at J, with 12 bases between the two ends. The CDR3 runs 13 residues. The chain's CDR3 is CASRGGMLYEQYF. The CDR3 nucleotides are TGTGCCAGCAGGGGAGGTATGCTCTACGAGCAGTACTTC.